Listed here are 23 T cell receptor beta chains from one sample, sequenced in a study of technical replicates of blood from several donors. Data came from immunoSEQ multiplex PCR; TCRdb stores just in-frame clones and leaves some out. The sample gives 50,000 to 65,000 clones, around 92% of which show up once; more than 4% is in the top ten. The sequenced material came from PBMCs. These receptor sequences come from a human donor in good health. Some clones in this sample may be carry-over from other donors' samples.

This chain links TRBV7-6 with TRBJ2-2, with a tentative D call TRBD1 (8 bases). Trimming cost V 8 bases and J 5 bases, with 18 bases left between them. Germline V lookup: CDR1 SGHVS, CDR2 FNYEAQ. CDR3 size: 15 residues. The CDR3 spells CASGGGTGQTGELFF. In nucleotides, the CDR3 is TGTGCCAGCGGGGGGGGGACAGGACAAACCGGGGAGCTGTTTTTT.

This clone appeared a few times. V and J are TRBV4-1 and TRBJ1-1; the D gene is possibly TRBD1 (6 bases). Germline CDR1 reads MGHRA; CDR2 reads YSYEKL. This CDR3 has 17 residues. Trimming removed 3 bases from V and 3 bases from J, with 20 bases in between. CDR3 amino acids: CASSHLPGQSRDTEAFF. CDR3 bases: TGCGCCAGCAGCCATCTCCCAGGACAGTCGAGGGACACTGAAGCTTTCTTT.

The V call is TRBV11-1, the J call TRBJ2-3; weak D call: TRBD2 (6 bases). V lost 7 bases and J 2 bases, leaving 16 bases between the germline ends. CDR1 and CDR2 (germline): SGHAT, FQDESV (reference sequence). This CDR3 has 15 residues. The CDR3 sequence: CASTLGLTSTDTQYF. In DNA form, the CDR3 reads TGTGCCAGCACCTTGGGACTGACCTCCACAGATACGCAGTATTTT.

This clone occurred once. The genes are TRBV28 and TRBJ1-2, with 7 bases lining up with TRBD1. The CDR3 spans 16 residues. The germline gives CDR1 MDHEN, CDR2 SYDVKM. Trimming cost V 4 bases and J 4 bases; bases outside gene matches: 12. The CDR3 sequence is CASSSPRGSGGYGYTF. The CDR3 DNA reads TGTGCCAGCAGTTCCCCCCGGGGTTCAGGGGGCTATGGCTACACCTTC.

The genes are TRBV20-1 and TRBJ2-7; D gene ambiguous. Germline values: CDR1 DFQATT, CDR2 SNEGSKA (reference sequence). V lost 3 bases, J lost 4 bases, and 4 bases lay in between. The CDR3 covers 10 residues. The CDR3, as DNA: TGCAGTGCTAGCAATTACGAGCAGTACTTC. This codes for CSASNYEQYF.

The CDR3 loop is CASGLLRGADEQYF. The CDR3 nucleotides are TGTGCTAGTGGTTTGCTCCGGGGGGCCGACGAGCAGTACTTC. V usage is TRBV12-5 and J usage is TRBJ2-7; tentatively, D is TRBD2 (7 bases). The V gene's germline CDR1 is LGHNT and CDR2 FRNRAP. This CDR3 contains 14 residues. V dropped 2 bases and J dropped 5 bases, with 13 bases sitting between them.

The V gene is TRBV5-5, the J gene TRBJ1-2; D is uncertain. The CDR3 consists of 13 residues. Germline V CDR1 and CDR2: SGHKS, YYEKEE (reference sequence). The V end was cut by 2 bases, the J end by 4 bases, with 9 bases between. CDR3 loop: CASSLQWAYGYTF. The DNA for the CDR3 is TGTGCCAGCAGCTTACAATGGGCCTATGGCTACACCTTC.

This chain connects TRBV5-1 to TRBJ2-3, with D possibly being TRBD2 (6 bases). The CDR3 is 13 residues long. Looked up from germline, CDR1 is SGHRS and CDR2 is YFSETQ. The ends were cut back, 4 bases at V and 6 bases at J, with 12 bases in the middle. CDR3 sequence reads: CASSLRGADTQYF. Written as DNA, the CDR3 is TGCGCCAGCAGCCTGCGGGGCGCCGATACGCAGTATTTT.

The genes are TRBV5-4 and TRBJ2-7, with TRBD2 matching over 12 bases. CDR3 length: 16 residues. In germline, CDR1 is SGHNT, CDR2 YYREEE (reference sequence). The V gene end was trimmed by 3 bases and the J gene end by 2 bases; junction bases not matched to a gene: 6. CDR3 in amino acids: CASSSLTSGSPYEQYF. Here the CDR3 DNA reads TGTGCCAGCAGCTCACTGACTAGCGGGAGCCCCTACGAGCAGTACTTC.

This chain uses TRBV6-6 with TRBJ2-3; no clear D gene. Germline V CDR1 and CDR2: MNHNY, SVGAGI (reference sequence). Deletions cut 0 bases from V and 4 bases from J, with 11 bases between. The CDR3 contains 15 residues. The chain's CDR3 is CASSYSPSTPDTQYF. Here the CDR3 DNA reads TGTGCCAGCAGTTACTCCCCCTCCACTCCAGATACGCAGTATTTT.

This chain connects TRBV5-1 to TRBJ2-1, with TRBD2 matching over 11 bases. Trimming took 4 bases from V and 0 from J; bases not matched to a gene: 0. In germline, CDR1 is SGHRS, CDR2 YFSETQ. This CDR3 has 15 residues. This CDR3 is CASSTSGGSYNEQFF. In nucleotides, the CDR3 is TGCGCCAGCAGCACTAGCGGGGGCTCCTACAATGAGCAGTTCTTC.

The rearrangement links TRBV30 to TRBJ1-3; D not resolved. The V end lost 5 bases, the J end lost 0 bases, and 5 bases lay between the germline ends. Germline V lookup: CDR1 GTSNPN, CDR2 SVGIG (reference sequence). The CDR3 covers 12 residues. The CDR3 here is CAWRGSGNTIYF. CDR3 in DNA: TGTGCCTGGCGGGGCTCTGGAAACACCATATATTTT.

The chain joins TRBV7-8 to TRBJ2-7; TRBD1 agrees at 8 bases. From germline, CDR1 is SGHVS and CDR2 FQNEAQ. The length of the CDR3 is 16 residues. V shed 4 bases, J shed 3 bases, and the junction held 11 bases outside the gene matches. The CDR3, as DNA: TGTGCCAGCAGCTCTCGTCGGACAGGGATCGGCTACGAGCAGTACTTC. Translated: CASSSRRTGIGYEQYF.

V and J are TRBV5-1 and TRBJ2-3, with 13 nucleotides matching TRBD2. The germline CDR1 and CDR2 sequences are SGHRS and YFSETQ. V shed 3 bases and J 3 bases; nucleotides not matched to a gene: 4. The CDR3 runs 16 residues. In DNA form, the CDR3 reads TGCGCCAGCAGCTCCGGGACTAGCGGGACAACAGATACGCAGTATTTT. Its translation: CASSSGTSGTTDTQYF.

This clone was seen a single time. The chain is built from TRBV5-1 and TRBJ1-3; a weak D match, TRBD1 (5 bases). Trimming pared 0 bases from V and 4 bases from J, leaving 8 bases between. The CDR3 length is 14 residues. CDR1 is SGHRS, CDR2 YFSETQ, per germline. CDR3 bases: TGCGCCAGCAGCTTGGCAGGGTACGGAAACACCATATATTTT. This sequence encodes CASSLAGYGNTIYF.

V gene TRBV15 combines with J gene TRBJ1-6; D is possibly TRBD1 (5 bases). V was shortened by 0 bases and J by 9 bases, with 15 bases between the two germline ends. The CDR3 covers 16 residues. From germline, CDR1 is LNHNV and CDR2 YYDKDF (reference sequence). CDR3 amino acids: CATSRDKGLRFSPLHF. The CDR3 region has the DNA TGTGCCACCAGCAGAGATAAGGGACTGCGATTTTCACCCCTCCACTTT.

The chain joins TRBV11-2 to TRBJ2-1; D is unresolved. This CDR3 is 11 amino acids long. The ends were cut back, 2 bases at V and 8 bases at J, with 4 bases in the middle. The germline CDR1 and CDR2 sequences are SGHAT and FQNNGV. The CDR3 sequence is CASSLIYEQFF. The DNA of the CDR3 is TGTGCCAGCAGCTTAATATATGAGCAGTTCTTC.

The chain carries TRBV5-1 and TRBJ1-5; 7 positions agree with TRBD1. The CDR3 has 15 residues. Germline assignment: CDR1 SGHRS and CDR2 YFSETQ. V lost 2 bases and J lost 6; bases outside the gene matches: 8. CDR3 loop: CASSFDGQAVQPQHF. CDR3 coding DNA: TGCGCCAGCAGCTTTGATGGACAGGCGGTTCAGCCCCAGCATTTT.

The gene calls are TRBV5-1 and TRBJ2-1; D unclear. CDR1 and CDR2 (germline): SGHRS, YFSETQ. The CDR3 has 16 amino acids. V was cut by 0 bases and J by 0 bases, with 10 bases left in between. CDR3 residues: CASSLDPASSYNEQFF. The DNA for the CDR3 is TGCGCCAGCAGCTTGGACCCTGCGAGCTCCTACAATGAGCAGTTCTTC.

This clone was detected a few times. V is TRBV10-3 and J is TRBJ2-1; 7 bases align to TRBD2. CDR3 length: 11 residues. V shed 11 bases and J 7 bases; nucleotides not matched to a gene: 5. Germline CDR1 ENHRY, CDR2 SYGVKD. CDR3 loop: CAVGGGNEQFF. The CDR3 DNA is TGTGCCGTTGGGGGGGGTAATGAGCAGTTCTTC.

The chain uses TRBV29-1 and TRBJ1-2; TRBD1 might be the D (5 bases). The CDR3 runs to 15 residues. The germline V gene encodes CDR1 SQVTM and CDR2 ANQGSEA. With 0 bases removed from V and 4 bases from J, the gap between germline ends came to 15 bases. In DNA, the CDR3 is TGCAGCGTTGAAGATACCCAACAAGGGGTCTATGGCTACACCTTC. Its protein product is CSVEDTQQGVYGYTF.

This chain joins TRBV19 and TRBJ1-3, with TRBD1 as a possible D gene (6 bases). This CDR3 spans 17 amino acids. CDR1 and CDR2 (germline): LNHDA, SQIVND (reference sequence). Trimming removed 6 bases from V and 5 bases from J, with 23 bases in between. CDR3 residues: CASSTKDTGTPRNTIYF. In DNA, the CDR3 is TGTGCCAGTAGCACCAAGGACACCGGGACACCTAGAAACACCATATATTTT.

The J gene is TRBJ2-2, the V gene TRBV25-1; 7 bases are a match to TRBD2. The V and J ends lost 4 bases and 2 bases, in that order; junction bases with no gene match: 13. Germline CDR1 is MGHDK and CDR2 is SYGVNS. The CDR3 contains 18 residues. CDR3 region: CASSGLREGEGNTGELFF. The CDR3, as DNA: TGTGCCAGCAGTGGCCTTAGGGAGGGAGAAGGCAACACCGGGGAGCTGTTTTTT.